This TCR beta chain emerged from a study of control samples from healthy donors and cancer patients. The germline CDR1 and CDR2 sequences are SGHRS and YFSETQ. The CDR3 has 13 residues. V lost 0 bases, J lost 2 bases, and 5 bases lay in between. For this clone: This CDR3 is also generated by other DNA sequences in the sample.

This table comes from immunoSEQ multiplex PCR, and its TCRdb copy is limited to in-frame clones, with some not included. The sample records about 170,000 clones, about 91% being singletons. Sequenced input: blood. The receptor comes from a woman between 35 and 50 years old in good health. The chain employs TRBV5-1 and TRBJ2-5; D remains unclear. CDR3 DNA: TGCGCCAGCAGCTTGGGGGTACAAGAGACCCAGTACTTC. Translated: CASSLGVQETQYF.